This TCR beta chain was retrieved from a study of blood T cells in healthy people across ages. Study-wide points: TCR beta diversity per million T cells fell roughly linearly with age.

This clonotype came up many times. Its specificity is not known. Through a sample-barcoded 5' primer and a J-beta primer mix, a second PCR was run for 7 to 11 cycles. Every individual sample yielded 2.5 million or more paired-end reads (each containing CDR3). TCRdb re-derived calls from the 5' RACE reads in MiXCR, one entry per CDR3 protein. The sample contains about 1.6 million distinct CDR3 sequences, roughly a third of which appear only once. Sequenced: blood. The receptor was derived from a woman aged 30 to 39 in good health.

The CDR3 DNA sequence: TGTGCCAGCAGTCGCCGGGACACCTCCTACGAGCAGTACTTC. Its translation: CASSRRDTSYEQYF. The chain carries TRBV6-1 and TRBJ2-7; a weak D match, TRBD1 (6 bases). CDR1 MNHNS and CDR2 SASEGT come from the germline V gene. The CDR3 covers 14 residues. Trimming cost V 5 bases and J 0 bases, with 11 bases left between them.